This passage covers 29 T cell receptor beta chains from one sample sequenced in a study of T cell responses to AZD1222 COVID-19 vaccine. Here immunoSEQ multiplex PCR was the method, and the copy in TCRdb shows in-frame clones only, minus some. The profile shows around 80,000 clones, around nine tenths of them singletons. The starting material was peripheral blood, obtained on day 0 of AZD1222 vaccination. These receptors all come from an adult in good health.

A single count supports this clone. This chain connects TRBV11-2 to TRBJ1-3, with D perhaps matching TRBD1 (5 bases). Germline assignment: CDR1 SGHAT and CDR2 FQNNGV. The CDR3 is 12 residues long. Trimming took off 3 bases at V and 9 bases at J, with 9 bases between the two ends. The DNA for the CDR3 is TGTGCCAGCAGCTTGGGACGGAGCACCATATATTTT. Translated, it gives CASSLGRSTIYF.

In DNA, the CDR3 is TGTGCCAGCAGCTTAGGTCCAGCGGCAAGCACAGATACGCAGTATTTT. Its translation: CASSLGPAASTDTQYF. This chain joins TRBV11-3 and TRBJ2-3; possibly TRBD2 for D (5 bases). Germline V CDR1 and CDR2: SGHNT, YENEEA. With 1 base removed from V and 0 bases from J, the gap between germline ends came to 11 bases. CDR3 size: 16 residues.

This chain connects TRBV5-1 to TRBJ2-1; TRBD2 agrees at 7 bases. The CDR3 has 14 residues. Germline trimming cut 4 bases from V and 5 bases from J; bases unmatched to any gene: 6. Looked up from germline, CDR1 is SGHRS and CDR2 is YFSETQ. DNA for the CDR3: TGCGCCAGCAGCCGCACAACTAGCGACAATGAGCAGTTCTTC. Translated, it gives CASSRTTSDNEQFF.

V is TRBV19 and J is TRBJ1-5; no firm D call. Germline V lookup: CDR1 LNHDA, CDR2 SQIVND (reference sequence). Trimming removed 6 bases at V and 1 base at J, with 4 bases between. This CDR3 region has 12 residues. DNA of the CDR3: TGTGCCAGTAGGGCGAGCAATCAGCCCCAGCATTTT. It is translated as CASRASNQPQHF.

The chain has TRBV28 and TRBJ2-5; 9 nucleotides line up with TRBD1. The CDR3 has 15 residues. Trimming cost V 5 bases and J 3 bases; bases outside gene matches: 7. The germline gives CDR1 MDHEN, CDR2 SYDVKM. The CDR3 DNA reads as TGTGCCAGCAGTCCACAAGGACAGGGGAAAGAGACCCAGTACTTC. It yields the protein CASSPQGQGKETQYF.

DNA of the CDR3: TGTGCCAGCAGCCTGGGTGGGACAGGGAGGACAGATACGCAGTATTTT. It is translated as CASSLGGTGRTDTQYF. The rearrangement links TRBV5-5 to TRBJ2-3; TRBD1 aligns across 9 bases. The CDR3 runs 16 residues. Germline trimming cut 4 bases from V and 3 bases from J; bases unmatched to any gene: 9. The germline V gene encodes CDR1 SGHKS and CDR2 YYEKEE (reference sequence).

The rearrangement joins TRBV5-6 to TRBJ2-3; a weak D match, TRBD2 (5 bases). The length of the CDR3 is 16 residues. Germline V lookup: CDR1 SGHDT, CDR2 YYEEEE. The V end lost 6 bases, the J end lost 2 bases, and 19 bases lay between the germline ends. The DNA of the CDR3 is TGTGCCAGCACCACGAGAGGACTGGCCTACACAGATACGCAGTATTTT. Protein product: CASTTRGLAYTDTQYF. Combining the CDR3 with reference TRBV5-6 and TRBJ2-3 gives the whole variable domain DAGVTQSPTHLIKTRGQQVTLRCSPKSGHDTVSWYQQALGQGPQFIFQYYEEEERQRGNFPDRFSGHQFPNYSSELNVNALLLGDSALYLCASTTRGLAYTDTQYFGPGTRLTVL.

The chain is built from TRBV11-2 and TRBJ1-1, with 8 bases lining up with TRBD1. The germline CDR1 and CDR2 sequences are SGHAT and FQNNGV. V was clipped by 5 bases and J by 6 bases; unmatched bases: 8. The CDR3 totals 14 residues. This chain's CDR3 is CASSLVQGVSEAFF. The CDR3 DNA is TGTGCCAGCAGCCTTGTACAGGGGGTCTCTGAAGCTTTCTTT. Full variable domain (missing parts from reference TRBV11-2 and TRBJ1-1): EAGVAQSPRYKIIEKRQSVAFWCNPISGHATLYWYQQILGQGPKLLIQFQNNGVVDDSQLPKDRFSAERLKGVDSTLKIQPAKLEDSAVYLCASSLVQGVSEAFFGQGTRLTVV.

The chain recombines TRBV2 with TRBJ1-2; no firm D call. The CDR3 is made up of 14 amino acids. Looked up from germline, CDR1 is SNHLY and CDR2 is FYNNEI. With 0 bases removed from V and 4 bases from J, the gap between germline ends came to 9 bases. The CDR3 coding sequence is TGTGCCAGCAGTGAAGCGCTCGGCAGCTATGGCTACACCTTC. It codes for CASSEALGSYGYTF.

This clone appeared a few times. The rearrangement uses TRBV12-5 and TRBJ1-1; D is perhaps TRBD1 (5 bases). This CDR3 comprises 16 residues. Germline V gene lookup returns CDR1 LGHNT and CDR2 FRNRAP. V lost 0 bases, J lost 6 bases, and 17 bases lay in between. This CDR3 is CASGLVLGGGLSEAFF. The CDR3 DNA reads as TGTGCTAGTGGTTTGGTACTGGGGGGTGGTCTCTCTGAAGCTTTCTTT.

The chain combines TRBV15 with TRBJ2-7; D is possibly TRBD2 (6 bases). The V end was cut by 0 bases, the J end by 1 base, with 10 bases between. CDR3 length: 15 residues. CDR1 and CDR2 from the germline V gene are LNHNV and YYDKDF (reference sequence). The chain's CDR3 is CATSREQAGSYEQYF. The CDR3 nucleotides are TGTGCCACCAGCAGAGAACAGGCGGGATCCTACGAGCAGTACTTC. Drawing the rest from reference TRBV15 and TRBJ2-7, the complete variable domain is DAMVIQNPRYQVTQFGKPVTLSCSQTLNHNVMYWYQQKSSQAPKLLFHYYDKDFNNEADTPDNFQSRRPNTSFCFLDIRSPGLGDTAMYLCATSREQAGSYEQYFGPGTRLTVT.

The chain uses TRBV29-1 and TRBJ2-2; D perhaps matches TRBD1 (6 bases). The germline gives CDR1 SQVTM, CDR2 ANQGSEA. V gave up 5 bases and J gave up 4 bases, with 11 bases separating them. CDR3 length: 13 amino acids. The CDR3 DNA is TGCAGCGTTTGGACAGAGACCACCGGGGAGCTGTTTTTT. It yields the protein CSVWTETTGELFF.

This clone was observed once. This chain joins TRBV3-1 (or the pseudogene TRBV3-2) and TRBJ1-1; D gene ambiguous. CDR1 is LGHDT, CDR2 YNNKEL, per germline (reference sequence). The CDR3 covers 15 residues. Trimming pared 0 bases from V and 10 bases from J, leaving 18 bases between. The CDR3 sequence: CASSQDRETHRGAFF. CDR3 sequence (DNA): TGTGCCAGCAGCCAAGATCGGGAGACCCACCGAGGAGCTTTCTTT.

The rearrangement joins TRBV5-1 to TRBJ2-7; maybe TRBD2 (6 bases). Deletions cut 3 bases from V and 3 bases from J, with 13 bases between. CDR1 SGHRS and CDR2 YFSETQ come from the germline V gene. The length of the CDR3 is 14 residues. This CDR3 is CASSSYLGGYEQYF. DNA for the CDR3: TGCGCCAGCAGCTCCTATCTCGGGGGCTACGAGCAGTACTTC.

J is TRBJ2-3 and V is TRBV28; TRBD2 agrees at 16 bases. Unmatched junction bases numbered 11, after V lost 1 base and J lost 4 bases. In germline, CDR1 is MDHEN, CDR2 SYDVKM. The CDR3 runs to 20 residues. The CDR3 here is CASSLSGTSGGANVADTQYF. In nucleotides, the CDR3 is TGTGCCAGCAGTTTATCGGGGACTAGCGGGGGGGCCAATGTGGCAGATACGCAGTATTTT.

The table lists this clone with a few counts. This chain connects TRBV7-9 to TRBJ1-1; D uncertain. Germline CDR1 reads SEHNR; CDR2 reads FQNEAQ (reference sequence). This CDR3 spans 14 amino acids. The germline V and J ends were trimmed by 5 bases and 10 bases, with 20 bases remaining between them. CDR3 sequence (DNA): TGTGCCAGCAGCATGGGGAGCTTCTCCCTGGGAGCTTTCTTT. It specifies CASSMGSFSLGAFF. The full variable domain, in which reference TRBV7-9 and TRBJ1-1 provide the parts outside the CDR3, is DTGVSQNPRHKITKRGQNVTFRCDPISEHNRLYWYRQTLGQGPEFLTYFQNEAQLEKSRLLSDRFSAERPKGSFSTLEIQRTEQGDSAMYLCASSMGSFSLGAFFGQGTRLTVV.

V is TRBV6-1 and J is TRBJ1-5; perhaps TRBD1 as D (5 bases). This CDR3 has 15 residues. Trimming pared 0 bases from V and 5 bases from J, leaving 11 bases between. Looked up from germline, CDR1 is MNHNS and CDR2 is SASEGT. CDR3 bases: TGTGCCAGCAGTGAAGCGACCGGGGCCGATCAGCCCCAGCATTTT. Encoded protein: CASSEATGADQPQHF.

The rearrangement links TRBV7-8 to TRBJ2-1, with D unclear. Trimming stripped 3 bases from V and 0 bases from J, with 9 bases between. Germline V gene lookup returns CDR1 SGHVS and CDR2 FQNEAQ. This CDR3 is 15 amino acids long. For the CDR3, the DNA is TGTGCCAGCAGCTTCTGGCGAGTCTCCTACAATGAGCAGTTCTTC. As protein: CASSFWRVSYNEQFF.

J is TRBJ2-1 and V is TRBV7-9; tentatively, D is TRBD1 or TRBD2 (6 bases each). This CDR3 is 17 amino acids long. Trimming removed 5 bases at V and 9 bases at J, with 26 bases between. CDR1 SEHNR and CDR2 FQNEAQ come from the germline V gene (reference sequence). In nucleotides, the CDR3 is TGTGCCAGCAGCCCGCCCATTCGGCAGGGCGGAGGGGGTGAGCAGTTCTTC. Translated, it gives CASSPPIRQGGGGEQFF.

This chain uses TRBV29-1 with TRBJ1-2; 11 positions agree with TRBD1. Germline CDR1 is SQVTM and CDR2 is ANQGSEA. The length of the CDR3 is 13 residues. The V and J ends lost 3 bases and 7 bases, in that order; junction bases with no gene match: 4. CDR3 nucleotide sequence: TGCAGCGTTGACCCCGGACAGGGGGCTGGCTACACCTTC. Translation: CSVDPGQGAGYTF.

The J gene is TRBJ1-2, the V gene TRBV7-2; no reliable D call. V was clipped by 2 bases and J by 4 bases, with 17 bases between them. The length of the CDR3 is 16 residues. Per germline, CDR1 SGHTA and CDR2 FQGNSA. CDR3 residues: CASSLIPLMMGYGYTF. The CDR3 nucleotides are TGTGCCAGCAGCTTAATCCCCCTAATGATGGGCTATGGCTACACCTTC.

The chain couples TRBV5-1 to TRBJ2-5; 13 positions agree with TRBD2. The CDR3 spans 16 residues. CDR1 is SGHRS, CDR2 YFSETQ, per germline. The V and J ends lost 3 bases and 0 bases, in that order; junction bases with no gene match: 2. The CDR3 coding sequence is TGCGCCAGCAGCTCAGGGACTAGCGGGAACCAAGAGACCCAGTACTTC. This encodes CASSSGTSGNQETQYF.

The chain combines TRBV2 with TRBJ2-5, with 10 bases aligning to TRBD2. CDR3 size: 15 residues. Losses at the gene ends were 2 bases for V and 4 bases for J; bases not matched to a gene: 4. The germline CDR1 and CDR2 sequences are SNHLY and FYNNEI. Here the CDR3 reads CASSERRLAGETQYF. In DNA, the CDR3 is TGTGCCAGCAGTGAAAGGCGACTAGCGGGAGAGACCCAGTACTTC.

The chain uses TRBV28 and TRBJ2-1, with 14 bases lining up with TRBD2. Germline V gene data show CDR1 as MDHEN and CDR2 as SYDVKM. This CDR3 region has 16 residues. Losses at the gene ends were 2 bases for V and 10 bases for J; bases not matched to a gene: 7. The CDR3 sequence: CASSLRGLAGDPEQFF. CDR3 bases: TGTGCCAGCAGTTTAAGGGGACTAGCGGGAGATCCGGAGCAGTTCTTC.

The chain employs TRBV11-1 and TRBJ2-7; 9 bases are shared with TRBD1. CDR3 length: 14 residues. From germline, CDR1 is SGHAT and CDR2 FQDESV (reference sequence). The J segment lost 6 bases and the V segment lost 2 bases, leaving 5 bases of the junction unmatched. Here the CDR3 DNA reads TGTGCCAGCAGCTTACATACAGGGGGCTTCGAGCAGTACGTC. The encoded protein is CASSLHTGGFEQYV.

This clone has only one observation. The rearrangement uses TRBV30 and TRBJ1-5, with D uncertain. Trimming shortened V by 4 bases and J by 8 bases, and 24 bases separated the two germline ends. Looked up from germline, CDR1 is GTSNPN and CDR2 is SVGIG (reference sequence). The CDR3 sequence is 16 residues long. CDR3 DNA: TGTGCCTGGAAGTTCCGGGAGCGGGTGGGTGTGGAGCCCCAGCATTTT. Translated, it gives CAWKFRERVGVEPQHF.

This clone came up once. The chain uses TRBV19 and TRBJ1-1, with TRBD1 as a possible D gene (6 bases). V was shortened by 7 bases and J by 1 base, with 10 bases between the two germline ends. The CDR3 runs 13 residues. The germline gives CDR1 LNHDA, CDR2 SQIVND (reference sequence). CDR3 DNA sequence: TGTGCCAGTAAGCAGGACAGGAACACTGAAGCTTTCTTT. Translated: CASKQDRNTEAFF.

The chain is built from TRBV14 and TRBJ2-1; TRBD2 matches 13 bases. V lost 4 bases to trimming and J lost 7 bases; unmatched junction nucleotides: 16. The length of the CDR3 is 19 residues. Germline CDR1 is SGHDN and CDR2 is FVKESK. The CDR3 region has the DNA TGTGCCAGCAGCCCACGGACTAGCGGGAGCACTCCCGATAGGAATGAGCAGTTCTTC. It yields the protein CASSPRTSGSTPDRNEQFF.

The chain employs TRBV5-6 and TRBJ1-4; no clear D. Germline-derived CDR1 and CDR2 are SGHDT and YYEEEE. V shed 0 bases and J shed 0 bases, with 9 bases lying between them. The CDR3 covers 16 residues. The CDR3 DNA is TGTGCCAGCAGCTTGGCAGGCACCGCAACTAATGAAAAACTGTTTTTT. Protein sequence: CASSLAGTATNEKLFF.